Each of the 30 T cell receptor beta chains below was sequenced from the same sample in a study of shared clonotypes between healthy human individuals. Assay used: immunoSEQ multiplex PCR; TCRdb lists only in-frame clones, some missing. The sample holds around 2.1 million clones, 90% to 97% seen once. Sequencing used naive CD4+ T cells sorted from blood. The subset here: CD45RA+ positively selected. These receptors came from a man aged 18 to 30 in good health.

The chain is built from TRBV30 and TRBJ2-2, with 8 bases aligning to TRBD1. Germline CDR1 GTSNPN, CDR2 SVGIG (reference sequence). The CDR3 has 15 amino acids. Trimming took 1 base from V and 5 from J; bases not matched to a gene: 6. CDR3: CAWSDRDRLTGELFF. As DNA, the CDR3 is TGTGCCTGGAGTGACCGGGACAGGCTAACCGGGGAGCTGTTTTTT.

This sequence joins TRBV18 and TRBJ2-2; D not resolved. The CDR3 has 13 residues. Trimming cost V 7 bases and J 6 bases, with 12 bases left between them. Germline values: CDR1 KGHSH, CDR2 LQKENI. In DNA, the CDR3 is TGTGCCAGCTTCGAGACCAGGTCCGGGGAGCTGTTTTTT. Its translation: CASFETRSGELFF.

The CDR3 bases are TGTGCCAGCAGCTTAGAAGGGACTAGCGGTTACAATGAGCAGTTCTTC. Translated, it gives CASSLEGTSGYNEQFF. The genes are TRBV7-6 and TRBJ2-1; 11 bases map to TRBD2. CDR3 length: 16 residues. V gave up 1 base and J gave up 4 bases; unmatched junction bases: 3. The germline V gene encodes CDR1 SGHVS and CDR2 FNYEAQ.

This chain connects TRBV10-3 to TRBJ1-1; 10 nucleotides agree with TRBD1. Germline V gene lookup returns CDR1 ENHRY and CDR2 SYGVKD. This CDR3 contains 15 residues. V lost 6 bases, J lost 0 bases, and 4 bases stayed unmatched. In DNA, the CDR3 is TGTGCCATCAGGGGACAGGGGCCCATGAACACTGAAGCTTTCTTT. Its protein product is CAIRGQGPMNTEAFF.

A note on this clone: The sample contains more than one DNA sequence encoding this CDR3. The V call is TRBV7-2, the J call TRBJ1-2, with a possible D match to TRBD1 (6 bases). V lost 2 bases, J lost 8 bases, and 6 bases lay in between. The CDR3 is made up of 11 amino acids. Germline V gene lookup returns CDR1 SGHTA and CDR2 FQGNSA. Here the CDR3 DNA reads TGTGCCAGCAGCTTAAGGGGGGGCTACACCTTC. Amino acid sequence: CASSLRGGYTF.

The chain uses TRBV5-1 and TRBJ2-3, with 9 nucleotides matching TRBD2. From germline, CDR1 is SGHRS and CDR2 YFSETQ. This CDR3 is built from 16 residues. V lost 0 bases and J lost 2; bases outside the gene matches: 4. This CDR3 is CASSLVASGATDTQYF. The CDR3 bases are TGCGCCAGCAGCTTGGTAGCTAGCGGGGCCACAGATACGCAGTATTTT.

Turning to this clone: Different DNA sequences within this sample yield the same CDR3. The chain is built from TRBV4-1 and TRBJ1-3; possible D gene TRBD1, 5 bases. Germline V CDR1 and CDR2: MGHRA, YSYEKL. Trimming took off 1 base at V and 2 bases at J, with 9 bases between the two ends. The CDR3 sequence is 15 residues long. CDR3 loop: CASSQAPGPGNTIYF. CDR3 nucleotides: TGCGCCAGCAGCCAAGCCCCGGGGCCTGGAAACACCATATATTTT.

This rearrangement joins TRBV7-8 to TRBJ2-7; 7 nucleotides agree with TRBD2. This CDR3 comprises 15 residues. Unmatched junction bases numbered 7, after V lost 5 bases and J lost 0 bases. Germline lookup yields CDR1 SGHVS and CDR2 FQNEAQ. The CDR3 DNA sequence: TGTGCCAGCAGCCGTCGCGGGACTACCTCCTACGAGCAGTACTTC. Its translation is CASSRRGTTSYEQYF.

V is TRBV29-1 and J is TRBJ1-1; 7 bases align to TRBD1. Looked up from germline, CDR1 is SQVTM and CDR2 is ANQGSEA. CDR3 size: 15 residues. J lost 5 bases, V lost 5 bases, and 14 bases had no gene match. The CDR3 loop is CSVRVQGQSLTEAFF. For the CDR3, the DNA is TGCAGCGTTAGGGTCCAGGGACAGTCACTGACTGAAGCTTTCTTT.

For this clone: Other DNA variants within this sample encode the same CDR3. The chain is built from TRBV2 and TRBJ2-5; possible D gene TRBD1, 5 bases. Germline V lookup: CDR1 SNHLY, CDR2 FYNNEI. V shed 7 bases and J shed 3 bases, with 6 bases lying between them. The CDR3 totals 11 residues. This CDR3 is CASTREETQYF. The CDR3 nucleotides are TGTGCCAGCACCAGGGAAGAGACCCAGTACTTC.

The V call is TRBV7-9, the J call TRBJ2-3; D possibly uses TRBD1 or TRBD2 (6 bases each). With 5 bases removed from V and 2 bases from J, the gap between germline ends came to 17 bases. Germline assignment: CDR1 SEHNR and CDR2 FQNEAQ (reference sequence). The CDR3 is 16 amino acids. The CDR3 sequence is CASSPWGASLTDTQYF. Written as DNA, the CDR3 is TGTGCCAGCAGCCCTTGGGGGGCTTCCCTCACAGATACGCAGTATTTT.

The V gene is TRBV11-2, the J gene TRBJ1-4; 9 nucleotides line up with TRBD1. The germline CDR1 and CDR2 sequences are SGHAT and FQNNGV. V lost 3 bases and J lost 7; bases outside the gene matches: 3. The CDR3 sequence is 14 residues long. This CDR3 reads CASSFGQGSEKLFF. As DNA, the CDR3 is TGTGCCAGCAGCTTTGGACAGGGGAGTGAAAAACTGTTTTTT.

In its sample, this clone was seen once. V usage is TRBV19 and J usage is TRBJ2-1, with no clear D. CDR1 LNHDA and CDR2 SQIVND come from the germline V gene (reference sequence). This CDR3 is built from 15 residues. V lost 5 bases and J lost 7, with 18 bases in between. In DNA, the CDR3 is TGTGCCAGTAGTCCCCCTCATACGCTAGGAAATGAGCAGTTCTTC. It translates to CASSPPHTLGNEQFF.

This clone was observed a handful of times. The rearrangement joins TRBV4-1 to TRBJ1-5; no firm D call. The CDR3 length is 15 residues. Germline V gene lookup returns CDR1 MGHRA and CDR2 YSYEKL. Trimming shortened V by 0 bases and J by 0 bases, and 6 bases separated the two germline ends. This CDR3 reads CASSQEWRSNQPQHF. The CDR3 bases are TGCGCCAGCAGCCAAGAGTGGCGTAGCAATCAGCCCCAGCATTTT.

V and J are TRBV13 and TRBJ2-7, with no clear D. V was shortened by 0 bases and J by 0 bases, with 6 bases between the two germline ends. CDR1 and CDR2 (germline): PRHDT, FYEKMQ (reference sequence). There are 14 residues in the CDR3. CDR3 in DNA: TGTGCCAGCAGCTTAGGGGGGATCTCCTACGAGCAGTACTTC. Translation gives CASSLGGISYEQYF.

This clone occurred once. The chain uses TRBV12-5 and TRBJ2-2, with unresolved D. Trimming took 1 base from V and 0 from J, leaving 6 bases between them. CDR1 LGHNT and CDR2 FRNRAP come from the germline V gene. The CDR3 totals 15 residues. For the CDR3, the DNA is TGTGCTAGTGGTTTGGACAGTACGAACACCGGGGAGCTGTTTTTT. Translated: CASGLDSTNTGELFF.

This clone was recorded once. The chain recombines TRBV15 with TRBJ1-4, with D uncertain. Germline CDR1 reads LNHNV; CDR2 reads YYDKDF (reference sequence). This CDR3 is built from 12 residues. V lost 5 bases to trimming and J lost 7 bases, with 8 bases between them. CDR3 protein: CATSPQGEKLFF. In nucleotides, the CDR3 is TGTGCCACCAGCCCTCAAGGTGAAAAACTGTTTTTT. The full variable domain, in which reference TRBV15 and TRBJ1-4 provide the parts outside the CDR3, is DAMVIQNPRYQVTQFGKPVTLSCSQTLNHNVMYWYQQKSSQAPKLLFHYYDKDFNNEADTPDNFQSRRPNTSFCFLDIRSPGLGDTAMYLCATSPQGEKLFFGSGTQLSVL.

This clone was recorded only once. The same CDR3 is also encoded by other DNA sequences in this sample. V usage is TRBV11-2 and J usage is TRBJ2-5, with 13 positions matching TRBD2. The CDR3 is 16 amino acids. Trimming removed 3 bases from V and 2 bases from J; junction bases left unmatched: 3. CDR1 is SGHAT, CDR2 FQNNGV, per germline. The CDR3 spells CASSLGLAGRQETQYF. The CDR3 nucleotides are TGTGCCAGCAGCTTGGGACTAGCGGGGCGACAAGAGACCCAGTACTTC. Filled out from reference TRBV11-2 and TRBJ2-5, the complete variable domain reads EAGVAQSPRYKIIEKRQSVAFWCNPISGHATLYWYQQILGQGPKLLIQFQNNGVVDDSQLPKDRFSAERLKGVDSTLKIQPAKLEDSAVYLCASSLGLAGRQETQYFGPGTRLLVL.

About this clone: Within the sample, other DNA sequences also encode this same CDR3. The chain joins TRBV10-3 to TRBJ2-3, with a tentative D call TRBD2 (7 bases). The length of the CDR3 is 16 residues. The ends were cut back, 0 bases at V and 1 base at J, with 11 bases in the middle. CDR1 ENHRY and CDR2 SYGVKD come from the germline V gene. The chain's CDR3 is CAISESGGGGTDTQYF. The CDR3 nucleotides read TGTGCCATCAGTGAGTCGGGAGGGGGGGGCACAGATACGCAGTATTTT.

Here the CDR3 reads CAWSLDREYYEQYF. CDR3 DNA: TGTGCCTGGAGCCTGGACAGGGAATACTACGAGCAGTACTTC. The V and J genes are TRBV30 and TRBJ2-7, with 8 nucleotides matching TRBD1. Trimming took 3 bases from V and 3 from J; bases not matched to a gene: 7. This CDR3 spans 14 amino acids. The V gene's germline CDR1 is GTSNPN and CDR2 SVGIG (reference sequence).

The chain couples TRBV5-1 to TRBJ1-1; no clear D. V was pared by 2 bases and J by 7 bases, with 12 bases between. The V gene's germline CDR1 is SGHRS and CDR2 YFSETQ. CDR3 size: 13 residues. The CDR3 DNA sequence: TGCGCCAGCAGCTTTGGGGATATCGGTGAAGCTTTCTTT. Amino acid sequence: CASSFGDIGEAFF.

The genes are TRBV18 and TRBJ1-6, with 9 bases matching TRBD1. V gave up 6 bases and J gave up 3 bases; unmatched junction bases: 6. Germline V gives CDR1 KGHSH, CDR2 LQKENI. This CDR3 contains 16 residues. CDR3 sequence: CASSRDREVYNSPLHF. The DNA for the CDR3 is TGTGCCAGCTCCCGGGACAGGGAGGTCTATAATTCACCCCTCCACTTT. The full variable domain, in which reference TRBV18 and TRBJ1-6 provide the parts outside the CDR3, is NAGVMQNPRHLVRRRGQEARLRCSPMKGHSHVYWYRQLPEEGLKFMVYLQKENIIDESGMPKERFSAEFPKEGPSILRIQQVVRGDSAAYFCASSRDREVYNSPLHFGNGTRLTVT.

The chain uses TRBV30 and TRBJ2-5, with a weak D call TRBD1 (5 bases). V was clipped by 4 bases and J by 1 base, with 10 bases between them. The CDR3 length is 13 residues. Germline CDR1 is GTSNPN and CDR2 is SVGIG (reference sequence). This CDR3 reads CAWMGRAQETQYF. CDR3 sequence (DNA): TGTGCCTGGATGGGCAGGGCCCAAGAGACCCAGTACTTC.

This chain joins TRBV7-8 and TRBJ2-3; 9 nucleotides match TRBD1. The CDR3 consists of 16 residues. Germline V gives CDR1 SGHVS, CDR2 FQNEAQ. V lost 4 bases and J lost 5; bases outside the gene matches: 10. The CDR3 coding sequence is TGTGCCAGCAGCTCCCGTTGGACAGGGGTGAAAGATACGCAGTATTTT. Protein: CASSSRWTGVKDTQYF.

The rearrangement links TRBV30 to TRBJ1-4; the D is unclear. Germline V gives CDR1 GTSNPN, CDR2 SVGIG (reference sequence). This CDR3 region has 13 residues. V lost 4 bases, J lost 2 bases, and 8 bases lay in between. This CDR3 is CAWTGSTNEKLFF. For the CDR3, the DNA is TGTGCCTGGACGGGGAGTACTAATGAAAAACTGTTTTTT.

Comment on this clone: This sample also contains other DNA sequences that code for the same CDR3. The V and J genes are TRBV9 and TRBJ2-7; D might be TRBD2 (6 bases). The CDR3 sequence is 14 residues long. Germline-derived CDR1 and CDR2 are SGDLS and YYNGEE. Trimming pared 2 bases from V and 2 bases from J, leaving 11 bases between. CDR3 sequence: CASSVAGLTYEQYF. CDR3 nucleotide sequence: TGTGCCAGCAGCGTCGCGGGGCTCACCTACGAGCAGTACTTC. Combining the CDR3 with reference TRBV9 and TRBJ2-7 gives the whole variable domain DSGVTQTPKHLITATGQRVTLRCSPRSGDLSVYWYQQSLDQGLQFLIQYYNGEERAKGNILERFSAQQFPDLHSELNLSSLELGDSALYFCASSVAGLTYEQYFGPGTRLTVT.

Details on this clone: Other DNA sequences from this sample encode an identical CDR3 as well. The chain couples TRBV11-3 to TRBJ2-5; 12 nucleotides line up with TRBD2. Germline values: CDR1 SGHNT, CDR2 YENEEA. Trimming took 1 base from V and 8 from J; bases not matched to a gene: 5. The CDR3 is 15 residues long. CDR3 DNA: TGTGCCAGCAGCTTAGGACTAGCGGGAGAGGAAACCCAGTACTTC. This gives the protein CASSLGLAGEETQYF.

V and J are TRBV14 and TRBJ2-3, with TRBD2 matching 8 bases. V dropped 8 bases and J dropped 2; count of bases not matched to a gene: 6. Germline lookup yields CDR1 SGHDN and CDR2 FVKESK. The CDR3 totals 14 residues. The CDR3 is CASRGGLNTDTQYF. The CDR3 nucleotides are TGTGCCAGCCGGGGGGGGTTGAACACAGATACGCAGTATTTT.

V gene TRBV1 combines with J gene TRBJ2-1; the table calls TRBD2, which could not be checked here. TRBV1 is annotated as a pseudogene. CDR3 length: 14 residues. The CDR3 DNA follows: TGCACCAGCAGCCGCCCCGGGACTCGCAATGAGCAGTTCTTC. Translating it yields CTSSRPGTRNEQFF.

The chain couples TRBV27 to TRBJ2-1; the match to TRBD2 covers 8 bases. Germline assignment: CDR1 MNHEY and CDR2 SMNVEV (reference sequence). The V and J ends lost 6 bases and 2 bases, in that order; junction bases with no gene match: 6. CDR3 length equals 15 residues. CDR3 protein: CASRGGGLAYNEQFF. The CDR3 nucleotides read TGTGCCAGCAGGGGAGGGGGACTAGCCTACAATGAGCAGTTCTTC.